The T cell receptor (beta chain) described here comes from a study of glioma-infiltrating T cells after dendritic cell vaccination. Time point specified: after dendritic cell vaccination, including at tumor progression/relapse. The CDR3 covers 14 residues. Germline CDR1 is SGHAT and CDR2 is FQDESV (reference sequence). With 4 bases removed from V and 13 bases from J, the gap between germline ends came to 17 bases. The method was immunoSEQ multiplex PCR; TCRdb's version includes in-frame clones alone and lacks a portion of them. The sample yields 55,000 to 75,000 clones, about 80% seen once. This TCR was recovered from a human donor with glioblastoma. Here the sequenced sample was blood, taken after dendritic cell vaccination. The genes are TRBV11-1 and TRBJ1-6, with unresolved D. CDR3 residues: CASSSGIQIPPLHF. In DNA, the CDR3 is TGTGCCAGCAGCTCCGGGATTCAAATTCCGCCCCTCCACTTT.